This TCR beta chain appears in the sequencing data of a study of technical replicates of blood from a handful of donors. The method was immunoSEQ multiplex PCR; TCRdb's version includes in-frame clones alone and lacks a portion of them. The data contain just over 80,000 clones, around 96% of them seen just once; the ten biggest clones take up 0.31%. Germline V lookup: CDR1 LGHNA, CDR2 YSLEER. The CDR3 sequence is 14 residues long. V gave up 4 bases and J gave up 4 bases, with 14 bases separating them. The chain is built from TRBV4-3 and TRBJ2-7, with a tentative D call TRBD1 (7 bases). This clonotype was obtained from a human donor in good health. Input material: T cells isolated from PBMCs. The CDR3 nucleotides read TGCGCCAGCAGCCGAGAGGCAGGGGGGTACGAGCAGTACTTC. Its protein product is CASSREAGGYEQYF.